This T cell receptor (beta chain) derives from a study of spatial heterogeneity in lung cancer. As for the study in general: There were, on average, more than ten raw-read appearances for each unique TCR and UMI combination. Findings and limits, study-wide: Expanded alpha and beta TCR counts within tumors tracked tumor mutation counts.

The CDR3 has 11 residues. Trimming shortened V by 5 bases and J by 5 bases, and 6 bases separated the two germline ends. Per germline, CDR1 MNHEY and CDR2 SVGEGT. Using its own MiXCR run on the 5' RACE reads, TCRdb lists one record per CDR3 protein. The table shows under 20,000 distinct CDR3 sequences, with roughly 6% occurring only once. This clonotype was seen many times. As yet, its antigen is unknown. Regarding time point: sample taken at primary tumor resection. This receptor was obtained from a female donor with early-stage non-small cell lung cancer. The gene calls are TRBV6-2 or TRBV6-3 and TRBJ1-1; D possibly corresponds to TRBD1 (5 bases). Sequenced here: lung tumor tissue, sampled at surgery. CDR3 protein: CASSRGTEAFF. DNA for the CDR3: TGTGCCAGCAGTAGGGGAACTGAAGCTTTCTTT.